The 28 T cell receptor beta chains below were found in one sample sequenced in a study of T cell responses to AZD1222 COVID-19 vaccine (dated by TCRdb to about 2021). The library was made by the immunoSEQ multiplex PCR assay. TCRdb retrieved this table from immuneACCESS and kept in-frame rearrangements only. Not all clones are present; in checked studies, unresolved V genes account for under half, and no reason is known for the remainder. Counted in this sample were over 95,000 clones; 88% of them appeared once. The ten largest make up around 3% of the sample. The time point label on this specimen signifies: baseline before first vaccination. The sequenced sample was peripheral blood, obtained on day 0 of AZD1222 vaccination. The receptors stem from an adult in good health.

The CDR3 DNA reads as TGTGCCAGCAGCAATAGCGGGTACCAAGAGACCCAGTACTTC. It codes for CASSNSGYQETQYF. V usage is TRBV5-4 and J usage is TRBJ2-5; 7 bases map to TRBD2. Germline loops: CDR1 SGHNT, CDR2 YYREEE (reference sequence). V gave up 4 bases and J gave up 0 bases; unmatched junction bases: 3. The CDR3 runs to 14 residues.

The chain combines TRBV10-3 with TRBJ2-3, with a tentative D call TRBD2 (6 bases). The CDR3 consists of 15 residues. CDR1 ENHRY and CDR2 SYGVKD come from the germline V gene. V lost 4 bases and J 1 base, leaving 12 bases between the germline ends. The CDR3 sequence: CAISAGTYGTDTQYF. The CDR3, as DNA: TGTGCCATCAGTGCCGGGACTTATGGCACAGATACGCAGTATTTT.

The J gene is TRBJ1-3, the V gene TRBV5-1; D is undetermined. Looked up from germline, CDR1 is SGHRS and CDR2 is YFSETQ. This CDR3 has 14 amino acids. The CDR3 is CASAVPDSGNTIYF. The CDR3, as DNA: TGCGCTTCGGCGGTACCCGACTCTGGAAACACCATATATTTT.

This clone was counted a single time. The J gene is TRBJ1-1, the V gene TRBV6-5; D gene ambiguous. V was cut by 0 bases and J by 1 base, with 9 bases left in between. The CDR3 is 15 amino acids. From germline, CDR1 is MNHEY and CDR2 SVGAGI. The chain's CDR3 is CASSYSKAANTEAFF. The CDR3 nucleotides are TGTGCCAGCAGTTACTCGAAGGCCGCGAACACTGAAGCTTTCTTT.

The chain combines TRBV5-1 with TRBJ2-7; 10 positions match TRBD2. The CDR3 extends over 15 amino acids. J was trimmed by 5 bases and V by 2 bases; bases with no gene match: 7. CDR1 and CDR2 from the germline V gene are SGHRS and YFSETQ. The CDR3 reads CASSFYSGRTNEQYF. CDR3 sequence (DNA): TGCGCCAGCAGCTTTTATAGCGGGAGGACCAACGAGCAGTACTTC.

The CDR3 loop reads CASSLGRYNEQFF. DNA for the CDR3: TGTGCCAGCAGCTTGGGACGCTACAATGAGCAGTTCTTC. The gene calls are TRBV7-3 and TRBJ2-1; D assignment may be TRBD1 or TRBD2 (5 bases each). V lost 3 bases and J 3 bases, leaving 6 bases between the germline ends. The CDR3 covers 13 residues. CDR1 is SGHTA, CDR2 FQGTGA, per germline.

The chain couples TRBV10-3 to TRBJ2-7; 9 bases fit TRBD2. The CDR3 length is 14 residues. Germline loops: CDR1 ENHRY, CDR2 SYGVKD. V dropped 6 bases and J dropped 4; count of bases not matched to a gene: 7. The CDR3: CAISSSGSRYEQYF. CDR3 in DNA: TGTGCCATCAGCAGTAGCGGGAGCAGGTACGAGCAGTACTTC.

The chain combines TRBV5-1 with TRBJ1-2; 12 bases align to TRBD1. V dropped 4 bases and J dropped 5; count of bases not matched to a gene: 9. Germline lookup yields CDR1 SGHRS and CDR2 YFSETQ. CDR3 length: 16 residues. The CDR3 loop is CASSLGTGGEFYGYTF. CDR3 nucleotides: TGCGCCAGCAGCCTGGGGACAGGGGGCGAGTTTTATGGCTACACCTTC.

This chain joins TRBV30 and TRBJ2-2; D uncertain. CDR3 size: 13 residues. Between the trimmed V and J ends, which lost 2 bases and 4 bases, there was a span of 8 bases. Germline V gives CDR1 GTSNPN, CDR2 SVGIG (reference sequence). CDR3 in amino acids: CAWSKQGTGELFF. CDR3 DNA sequence: TGTGCCTGGAGTAAGCAAGGCACCGGGGAGCTGTTTTTT.

This chain links TRBV24-1 with TRBJ1-1; D is unclear. With 4 bases removed from V and 7 bases from J, the gap between germline ends came to 12 bases. The CDR3 contains 13 residues. Germline-derived CDR1 and CDR2 are KGHDR and SFDVKD. The CDR3, as DNA: TGTGCCACCAGTGACTTGGCAGGAGATGAAGCTTTCTTT. Translation: CATSDLAGDEAFF.

The chain couples TRBV5-1 to TRBJ2-4; no firm D call. The CDR3 covers 17 residues. CDR1 SGHRS and CDR2 YFSETQ come from the germline V gene. The V end was cut by 1 base, the J end by 0 bases, with 14 bases between. The CDR3 here is CASSLLGSRLAKNIQYF. Here the CDR3 DNA reads TGCGCCAGCAGCTTGTTGGGCAGTCGTCTAGCCAAAAACATTCAGTACTTC.

The chain has TRBV18 and TRBJ2-7; weak D call: TRBD1 (6 bases). The V end was cut by 1 base, the J end by 3 bases, with 19 bases between. Germline-derived CDR1 and CDR2 are KGHSH and LQKENI. The CDR3 totals 17 residues. The CDR3 nucleotides read TGTGCCAGCTCACCACGGGATCAGGGGATTTTTGACTACGAGCAGTACTTC. The encoded protein is CASSPRDQGIFDYEQYF.

The rearrangement links TRBV3-1 (or the pseudogene TRBV3-2) to TRBJ1-1; TRBD1 is a possible D gene (5 bases). Per the germline V gene, CDR1 is LGHDT and CDR2 is YNNKEL (reference sequence). CDR3 length equals 12 residues. V lost 4 bases and J lost 11, with 14 bases in between. The CDR3 DNA sequence: TGTGCCAGCAGCCGAGGGACGGTCGAGGCTTTCTTT. Amino acid sequence: CASSRGTVEAFF.

The chain has TRBV30 and TRBJ2-2; no firm D call. The V gene's germline CDR1 is GTSNPN and CDR2 SVGIG (reference sequence). There are 13 residues in the CDR3. V lost 3 bases and J 6 bases, leaving 11 bases between the germline ends. The CDR3: CAWSYPIAGELFF. The CDR3 DNA reads as TGTGCCTGGAGCTACCCCATCGCCGGGGAGCTGTTTTTT.

This sequence joins TRBV19 and TRBJ2-7; D not certain. V was trimmed by 8 bases and J by 2 bases, leaving 19 bases between them. The length of the CDR3 is 15 residues. Looked up from germline, CDR1 is LNHDA and CDR2 is SQIVND (reference sequence). Here the CDR3 reads CASPAGQSLTYEQYF. The CDR3 DNA reads as TGTGCCAGTCCTGCTGGGCAGTCCCTGACCTACGAGCAGTACTTC.

The rearrangement joins TRBV7-9 to TRBJ2-5; no clear D. The V gene's germline CDR1 is SEHNR and CDR2 FQNEAQ (reference sequence). V was cut by 5 bases and J by 5 bases, with 15 bases left in between. The CDR3 length is 14 residues. The CDR3 loop reads CASSPPWGWETQYF. The CDR3 DNA is TGTGCCAGCAGCCCGCCCTGGGGTTGGGAGACCCAGTACTTC.

The CDR3 sequence is CASSQDEGPQHF. CDR3 in DNA: TGTGCCAGCTCACAAGACGAGGGGCCCCAGCATTTT. The chain uses TRBV18 and TRBJ1-5; D is ambiguous. Germline lookup yields CDR1 KGHSH and CDR2 LQKENI. The V end lost 4 bases, the J end lost 9 bases, and 10 bases lay between the germline ends. The CDR3 is made up of 12 amino acids.

This chain connects TRBV5-1 to TRBJ1-3; 10 bases map to TRBD1. V gave up 4 bases and J gave up 0 bases; unmatched junction bases: 7. This CDR3 region has 17 residues. The germline gives CDR1 SGHRS, CDR2 YFSETQ. The CDR3 DNA sequence: TGCGCCAGCAGCACGGGACAGGGGTTCGCCTCTGGAAACACCATATATTTT. Protein: CASSTGQGFASGNTIYF.

This clone was seen just once. CDR3 nucleotides: TGTGCCAGCAGCTTATTCGGGGGTCTGCCAGTTAACTATGGCTACACCTTC. Translation gives CASSLFGGLPVNYGYTF. The chain combines TRBV7-2 with TRBJ1-2; a possible D gene is TRBD1 (5 bases). Germline-derived CDR1 and CDR2 are SGHTA and FQGNSA. Trimming left V 2 bases short and J 1 base short, with 17 bases between. This CDR3 comprises 17 residues.

The chain couples TRBV6-2 or TRBV6-3 to TRBJ1-5, with D perhaps TRBD1 (6 bases). The CDR3 has 16 amino acids. V shed 6 bases and J shed 0 bases, with 15 bases lying between them. The V gene's germline CDR1 is MNHEY and CDR2 SVGEGT. The CDR3 bases are TGTGCCAGCAGCACCGACAGGATTCTTAGCAATCAGCCCCAGCATTTT. Protein product: CASSTDRILSNQPQHF.

This clone was recorded only once. The chain carries TRBV6-2 or TRBV6-3 and TRBJ2-1; tentative D call: TRBD2 (5 bases). The ends were cut back, 5 bases at V and 4 bases at J, with 12 bases in the middle. The CDR3 totals 14 residues. Germline values: CDR1 MNHEY, CDR2 SVGEGT. The CDR3 sequence: CASSTLGDYNEQFF. CDR3 bases: TGTGCCAGCAGTACCCTCGGGGATTACAATGAGCAGTTCTTC.

This clone was seen just once. The chain uses TRBV4-2 and TRBJ2-2; no firm D call. The CDR3 has 17 residues. The V and J ends lost 0 bases and 0 bases respectively, with 11 bases between them. Per germline, CDR1 LGHNA and CDR2 YNFKEQ. DNA of the CDR3: TGTGCCAGCAGCCAAGACGCCAGAGAAGCGAACACCGGGGAGCTGTTTTTT. It is translated as CASSQDAREANTGELFF.

This clone was seen only once. V usage is TRBV19 and J usage is TRBJ1-1; 7 nucleotides align to TRBD1. Germline lookup yields CDR1 LNHDA and CDR2 SQIVND (reference sequence). This CDR3 has 12 amino acids. The junction had 4 bases not matched to a gene; V was cut back by 8 bases and J by 4 bases. This CDR3 reads CASFSGGTEAFF. The CDR3 DNA is TGTGCCAGTTTCTCAGGGGGCACTGAAGCTTTCTTT.

This clone came up once. The genes are TRBV19 and TRBJ1-2; D gene ambiguous. From germline, CDR1 is LNHDA and CDR2 SQIVND (reference sequence). V was clipped by 5 bases and J by 2 bases, with 6 bases between them. The CDR3 runs 12 residues. The CDR3 DNA follows: TGTGCCAGTAGTCGGCAGAACTATGGCTACACCTTC. Residues: CASSRQNYGYTF.

The chain couples TRBV7-3 to TRBJ1-5; D might be TRBD1 (6 bases). The CDR3 is 13 amino acids. V gave up 5 bases and J gave up 5 bases, with 10 bases separating them. Germline CDR1 and CDR2: SGHTA and FQGTGA. The CDR3 DNA is TGTGCCAGCAGCCGACAGGCAGATCAGCCCCAGCATTTT. This encodes CASSRQADQPQHF.

The chain couples TRBV28 to TRBJ2-4; 9 positions agree with TRBD2. This CDR3 is built from 13 residues. The germline V gene encodes CDR1 MDHEN and CDR2 SYDVKM. V gave up 4 bases and J gave up 7 bases; unmatched junction bases: 2. The CDR3 region is CASSSREGNIQYF. In DNA form, the CDR3 reads TGTGCCAGCAGTTCGCGGGAGGGGAACATTCAGTACTTC.

The CDR3 DNA reads TGTGCCAGCAGTTTAACCACTTACAATGAGCAGTTCTTC. Translating it yields CASSLTTYNEQFF. This chain links TRBV28 with TRBJ2-1; no definite D call. Germline V gives CDR1 MDHEN, CDR2 SYDVKM. With 2 bases removed from V and 4 bases from J, the gap between germline ends came to 6 bases. This CDR3 comprises 13 residues.

This chain uses TRBV27 with TRBJ2-5; D is uncertain. The CDR3 contains 12 residues. V dropped 6 bases and J dropped 5 bases, with 10 bases sitting between them. Germline CDR1 is MNHEY and CDR2 is SMNVEV (reference sequence). The CDR3: CASRASSETQYF. CDR3 DNA: TGTGCCAGCAGAGCCTCCTCGGAGACCCAGTACTTC.